These T cell receptor beta chains were read from a single sample in a study of blood T cell repertoires in COVID-19. Sequencing was performed with immunoSEQ multiplex PCR; in TCRdb, only in-frame clones are kept and a portion is missing. The sample carries 250,000 to 350,000 clones, roughly 86% recorded once. Sequencing was performed on PBMCs or T cells enriched from blood (not recorded which). Source of these receptors: a woman younger than 45 who had recovered from COVID-19. CDR3s include the opening cysteine and the closing phenylalanine or tryptophan. A D gene is named only where the DNA matches it firmly. The listing skips clone size in some rows; elsewhere it reads once, few, many or a size class.

v_call: TRBV11-2
j_call: TRBJ2-7
clone_size: .
d_call: .
cdr3_nt: TGTGCCAGCAGCTTAGTCCAGGGGGGCACCTACGAGCAGTACTTC
cdr3_aa: CASSLVQGGTYEQYF

v_call: TRBV19
j_call: TRBJ1-1
clone_size: .
d_call: TRBD1
cdr3_nt: TGTGCCAGTCTAGGCAGGGGGCAAAACACTGAAGCTTTCTTT
cdr3_aa: CASLGRGQNTEAFF

v_call: TRBV10-2
j_call: TRBJ2-2
clone_size: .
d_call: TRBD2
cdr3_nt: TGCGCCAGCCGTCCAATTACTAGCGGGAACACCGGGGAGCTGTTTTTT
cdr3_aa: CASRPITSGNTGELFF

v_call: TRBV19
j_call: TRBJ2-1
clone_size: .
d_call: .
cdr3_nt: TGTGCCAGTAGTATACCGGGCAGGGCTTCGTGGGAGCAGTTCTTC
cdr3_aa: CASSIPGRASWEQFF

v_call: TRBV9
j_call: TRBJ1-6
clone_size: .
d_call: .
cdr3_nt: TGTGCCAGCAGTGAGGCAAGGACAGAAAATTCACCCCTCCACTTT
cdr3_aa: CASSEARTENSPLHF

v_call: TRBV10-3
j_call: TRBJ1-1
clone_size: .
d_call: TRBD1
cdr3_nt: TGTGCCATCAGAACGGACAGGCTAGCCACTGAAGCTTTCTTT
cdr3_aa: CAIRTDRLATEAFF

v_call: TRBV15
j_call: TRBJ1-5
clone_size: once
d_call: TRBD1
cdr3_nt: TGTGCCACAGCGGGTTGGGACAGGGGATTTTCGGGTTCTACTCAGCCCCAGCATTTT
cdr3_aa: CATAGWDRGFSGSTQPQHF

v_call: TRBV30
j_call: TRBJ2-3
clone_size: .
d_call: TRBD1
cdr3_nt: TGTGCCTACGCGCACCGGGACAGGGGGCTAGGAGATACGCAGTATTTT
cdr3_aa: CAYAHRDRGLGDTQYF

v_call: TRBV28
j_call: TRBJ2-4
clone_size: .
d_call: .
cdr3_nt: TGTGCCAGCAGTACCCCCATGACAGGAGCCAAAAACATTCAGTACTTC
cdr3_aa: CASSTPMTGAKNIQYF

v_call: TRBV5-1
j_call: TRBJ1-2
clone_size: .
d_call: TRBD1
cdr3_nt: TGCGCCAGCAGCCCGACAGGGGAGGGTAACTATGGCTACACCTTC
cdr3_aa: CASSPTGEGNYGYTF

v_call: TRBV28
j_call: TRBJ1-5
clone_size: .
d_call: .
cdr3_nt: TGTGCCAGCAGTTGGGGGTCGGGGGTTGCGCCCCAGCATTTT
cdr3_aa: CASSWGSGVAPQHF

v_call: TRBV24-1
j_call: TRBJ1-2
clone_size: .
d_call: .
cdr3_nt: TGTGCCACTAGTGACAGCGACTATGGCTACACCTTC
cdr3_aa: CATSDSDYGYTF

v_call: TRBV2
j_call: TRBJ1-4
clone_size: .
d_call: TRBD1
cdr3_nt: TGTGCCAGCAGTCGTCCTGCCGGGACAGTGAATGAAAAACTGTTTTTT
cdr3_aa: CASSRPAGTVNEKLFF

v_call: TRBV28
j_call: TRBJ1-6
clone_size: .
d_call: .
cdr3_nt: TGTGCCAGCAGTTCACAGGGACGACGGTCACCCCTCCACTTT
cdr3_aa: CASSSQGRRSPLHF

v_call: TRBV7-2
j_call: TRBJ1-6
clone_size: .
d_call: .
cdr3_nt: TGTGCCAGCAGCTTAACAACAGCTAATTCACCCCTCCACTTT
cdr3_aa: CASSLTTANSPLHF

v_call: TRBV5-6
j_call: TRBJ1-1
clone_size: .
d_call: .
cdr3_nt: TGTGCCAGCAGCTTGGTAGTTGGAGGGCTAGGGAACACTGAAGCTTTCTTT
cdr3_aa: CASSLVVGGLGNTEAFF

v_call: TRBV11-1
j_call: TRBJ2-2
clone_size: .
d_call: .
cdr3_nt: TGTGCCAGCAGCTTCTCAACTGGCGGGGGGGAGCTGTTTTTT
cdr3_aa: CASSFSTGGGELFF

v_call: TRBV6-6
j_call: TRBJ2-2
clone_size: .
d_call: .
cdr3_nt: TGTGCCAGCAGCCCCTTCGGGAACACCGGGGAGCTGTTTTTT
cdr3_aa: CASSPFGNTGELFF

v_call: TRBV9
j_call: TRBJ1-3
clone_size: .
d_call: .
cdr3_nt: TGTGCCAGCAGCGTAGCAACAGACGGAAACACCATATATTTT
cdr3_aa: CASSVATDGNTIYF

v_call: TRBV29-1
j_call: TRBJ2-5
clone_size: .
d_call: .
cdr3_nt: TGCAGCGTTGAGACAGGTTTACAAGAGACCCAGTACTTC
cdr3_aa: CSVETGLQETQYF

v_call: TRBV24-1
j_call: TRBJ1-2
clone_size: .
d_call: TRBD1
cdr3_nt: TGTGCCACCAGTCGGGACGTGGGGCAGGGGGCCGACGGCTACACCTTC
cdr3_aa: CATSRDVGQGADGYTF

v_call: TRBV5-6
j_call: TRBJ2-7
clone_size: .
d_call: .
cdr3_nt: TGTGCCAGCAGCTTGTACGTAGTAGCGTTCTACGAGCAGTACTTC
cdr3_aa: CASSLYVVAFYEQYF

v_call: TRBV11-1
j_call: TRBJ2-7
clone_size: .
d_call: TRBD2
cdr3_nt: TGTGCCAGCAGCTTAGCGACTAGCTCTTCGTACGAGCAGTACTTC
cdr3_aa: CASSLATSSSYEQYF

v_call: TRBV6-1
j_call: TRBJ2-2
clone_size: .
d_call: .
cdr3_nt: TGTGCCAGCAGTGAAGTCACAGGGGAGCTGTTTTTT
cdr3_aa: CASSEVTGELFF

v_call: TRBV10-3
j_call: TRBJ2-3
clone_size: once
d_call: TRBD2
cdr3_nt: TGTGCCATCAGTGAGCCGAAGCCTGGTAGCGGGGGGAGCACAGATACGCAGTATTTT
cdr3_aa: CAISEPKPGSGGSTDTQYF

v_call: TRBV12-5
j_call: TRBJ2-1
clone_size: .
d_call: TRBD1
cdr3_nt: TGTGCTAGTGGTTCTGTGGACAGGGGGAATGAGCAGTTCTTC
cdr3_aa: CASGSVDRGNEQFF

v_call: TRBV10-3
j_call: TRBJ2-5
clone_size: .
d_call: TRBD1
cdr3_nt: TGTGCCATCAGTGCGGACAGGGGGCATGAGGAGACCCAGTACTTC
cdr3_aa: CAISADRGHEETQYF

v_call: TRBV2
j_call: TRBJ2-7
clone_size: .
d_call: TRBD2
cdr3_nt: TGTGCCAGCAGTGAAGGTCTAGCGGGGAATCCCTACGAGCAGTACTTC
cdr3_aa: CASSEGLAGNPYEQYF

v_call: TRBV4-3
j_call: TRBJ1-1
clone_size: .
d_call: .
cdr3_nt: TGCGCCAGCAGCCAAAGACTAGGGGTAAACACTGAAGCTTTCTTT
cdr3_aa: CASSQRLGVNTEAFF

v_call: TRBV7-9
j_call: TRBJ1-1
clone_size: once
d_call: .
cdr3_nt: TGTGCCAGCAGGTCCTACATAAGCGACACTGAAGCTTTCTTT
cdr3_aa: CASRSYISDTEAFF

v_call: TRBV5-1
j_call: TRBJ2-3
clone_size: .
d_call: TRBD2
cdr3_nt: TGCGCCAGCAGCTGGATAGCGGGGGCCATTAGCACAGATACGCAGTATTTT
cdr3_aa: CASSWIAGAISTDTQYF

v_call: TRBV28
j_call: TRBJ2-7
clone_size: .
d_call: .
cdr3_nt: TGTGCCAGCAGTTCCCACTACGAGCAGTACTTC
cdr3_aa: CASSSHYEQYF

v_call: TRBV19
j_call: TRBJ2-5
clone_size: .
d_call: TRBD1
cdr3_nt: TGTGCCAGTAGGATTACACAGGGGGCCCAGACCCAGTACTTC
cdr3_aa: CASRITQGAQTQYF

v_call: TRBV5-1
j_call: TRBJ1-6
clone_size: .
d_call: TRBD1
cdr3_nt: TGCGCCAGCTCCGGGACAGGCACCTCACCCCTCCACTTT
cdr3_aa: CASSGTGTSPLHF

v_call: TRBV5-1
j_call: TRBJ2-7
clone_size: once
d_call: TRBD1
cdr3_nt: TGCGCCAGCAGCTGGGGGACAGGGGCCGAGCAGTACTTC
cdr3_aa: CASSWGTGAEQYF

v_call: TRBV25-1
j_call: TRBJ2-7
clone_size: once
d_call: .
cdr3_nt: TGTGCCAGCAGTGATGCGACAGTGCAGTACTTC
cdr3_aa: CASSDATVQYF

v_call: TRBV5-1
j_call: TRBJ2-3
clone_size: .
d_call: TRBD2
cdr3_nt: TGCGCCAGCAGCTTGGAACTAGCGGGCCGAGGAGAAGATACGCAGTATTTT
cdr3_aa: CASSLELAGRGEDTQYF

v_call: TRBV11-1
j_call: TRBJ1-2
clone_size: .
d_call: TRBD1
cdr3_nt: TGTGCCAGCAGCCTACAGGGGGCCGATGGCTACACCTTC
cdr3_aa: CASSLQGADGYTF

v_call: TRBV5-4
j_call: TRBJ2-3
clone_size: once
d_call: TRBD2
cdr3_nt: TGTGCCAGCAGCTCGGGACTAGCGGGGGTTACAGATACGCAGTATTTT
cdr3_aa: CASSSGLAGVTDTQYF

v_call: TRBV5-5
j_call: TRBJ2-5
clone_size: .
d_call: TRBD2
cdr3_nt: TGTGCCAGCAGCTCGGGCGGGGGACAAGAGACCCAGTACTTC
cdr3_aa: CASSSGGGQETQYF

v_call: TRBV12-3/TRBV12-4
j_call: TRBJ1-1
clone_size: few
d_call: TRBD1
cdr3_nt: TGTGCCAGCAGACCAGGGGGCACTGAAGCTTTCTTT
cdr3_aa: CASRPGGTEAFF

v_call: TRBV6-5
j_call: TRBJ2-7
clone_size: .
d_call: TRBD1
cdr3_nt: TGTGCCAGCAGTTCCGGGACAGGGGGTGGGCAGTACTTC
cdr3_aa: CASSSGTGGGQYF

v_call: TRBV30
j_call: TRBJ1-1
clone_size: .
d_call: .
cdr3_nt: TGTGCCTGGAGTGTACTGGGGGGTGCAGCTTTCTTT
cdr3_aa: CAWSVLGGAAFF

v_call: TRBV28
j_call: TRBJ1-4
clone_size: .
d_call: TRBD1
cdr3_nt: TGTGCCAGCAGTTCTCCGGGACAGGGTAATGAAAAACTGTTTTTT
cdr3_aa: CASSSPGQGNEKLFF

v_call: TRBV5-6
j_call: TRBJ2-7
clone_size: .
d_call: TRBD2
cdr3_nt: TGTGCCAGCAGCTTGGGACTAGCGACCTCCTACGAGCAGTACTTC
cdr3_aa: CASSLGLATSYEQYF

v_call: TRBV4-2
j_call: TRBJ2-3
clone_size: few
d_call: TRBD2
cdr3_nt: TGTGCCAGCAGCCCCCTCGCGACTAGCGGGGGTTCAGATACGCAGTATTTT
cdr3_aa: CASSPLATSGGSDTQYF

v_call: TRBV10-3
j_call: TRBJ1-5
clone_size: once
d_call: .
cdr3_nt: TGTGCCATCAGTGAGCCCCCCAAGGGGTCCAGCAATCAGCCCCAGCATTTT
cdr3_aa: CAISEPPKGSSNQPQHF

v_call: TRBV28
j_call: TRBJ1-6
clone_size: .
d_call: .
cdr3_nt: TGTGCCAGCAGTTCTGACTATTCACCCCTCCACTTT
cdr3_aa: CASSSDYSPLHF

v_call: TRBV20-1
j_call: TRBJ1-1
clone_size: .
d_call: .
cdr3_nt: TGCAGTGCTAGAGATCGTGTGAGGGCTTTCTTT
cdr3_aa: CSARDRVRAFF

v_call: TRBV7-2
j_call: TRBJ2-7
clone_size: .
d_call: .
cdr3_nt: TGTGCCAGCAGCTTGAGTTCATGGGAGCAGTACTTC
cdr3_aa: CASSLSSWEQYF